These 32 T cell receptor beta chains were sequenced from one sample in a study of T cells in localized non-small cell lung cancer. Produced via immunoSEQ multiplex PCR; TCRdb's table is partial and in-frame only. The data show about 2,800 clones, over 25% seen once. The material was lung tumor tissue, obtained before any cancer treatment. Source of these receptors: a female donor at least 60 years old with stage II squamous cell lung carcinoma.

V usage is TRBV29-1 and J usage is TRBJ2-5, with D unresolved. This CDR3 spans 13 amino acids. CDR1 is SQVTM and CDR2 is ANQGSEA in the germline V gene. V was trimmed by 4 bases and J by 5 bases, leaving 14 bases between them. The CDR3 DNA reads TGCAGCGTTGTCGTGAGCCGCGGTGAGACCCAGTACTTC. It translates to CSVVVSRGETQYF.

This clone was detected only a few times. The rearrangement joins TRBV28 to TRBJ2-7; no clear D gene. V was clipped by 6 bases and J by 5 bases, with 20 bases between them. CDR1 MDHEN and CDR2 SYDVKM come from the germline V gene. CDR3 size: 15 residues. In DNA, the CDR3 is TGTGCCAGCAGCCCCGGAGTGTTCAGCCCCCACGAGCAGTACTTC. Encoded protein: CASSPGVFSPHEQYF.

This chain connects TRBV6-8 to TRBJ2-1; 7 nucleotides line up with TRBD2. The germline gives CDR1 MNHGY, CDR2 SAAAGT. V trimming: 4 bases; J trimming: 5 bases; junction bases outside the gene matches: 8. The CDR3 has 15 amino acids. The CDR3 reads CASSWGGRGHNEQFF. Here the CDR3 DNA reads TGTGCCAGCAGTTGGGGGGGACGGGGACACAATGAGCAGTTCTTC.

The rearrangement links TRBV6-4 to TRBJ2-1; 7 bases align to TRBD1. The CDR3 has 16 amino acids. Per the germline V gene, CDR1 is MRHNA and CDR2 is SNTAGT. Trimming removed 5 bases from V and 1 base from J; junction bases left unmatched: 8. The DNA for the CDR3 is TGTGCCAGCAGTTACATAGGGGGCTGGTCCTACAATGAGCAGTTCTTC. Protein sequence: CASSYIGGWSYNEQFF.

In its sample, this clone ranks as medium-sized. The chain links TRBV11-3 to TRBJ2-1, with TRBD1 matching over 9 bases. Per the germline V gene, CDR1 is SGHNT and CDR2 is YENEEA. The trim removed 6 bases at V and 9 bases at J, leaving 12 bases unmatched. There are 15 residues in the CDR3. CDR3 region: CASSSPSGTGIEQFF. CDR3 DNA sequence: TGTGCCAGCAGTTCGCCATCCGGGACAGGGATTGAGCAGTTCTTC.

This sequence joins TRBV29-1 and TRBJ1-3; possibly TRBD1 for D (5 bases). CDR3 length equals 13 residues. Trimming took off 5 bases at V and 0 bases at J, with 8 bases between the two ends. Germline CDR1 and CDR2: SQVTM and ANQGSEA. The CDR3 bases are TGCAGCGTTACGGGGGGCTCTGGAAACACCATATATTTT. Amino acids: CSVTGGSGNTIYF.

This chain connects TRBV9 to TRBJ1-1, with D possibly being TRBD1 (6 bases). Germline V gene data show CDR1 as SGDLS and CDR2 as YYNGEE. V was cut by 0 bases and J by 4 bases, with 19 bases left in between. The CDR3 has 17 amino acids. CDR3 DNA: TGTGCCAGCAGCGTAGTAGTGGAGGGGGGCGGGATCACTGAAGCTTTCTTT. It translates to CASSVVVEGGGITEAFF.

This chain uses TRBV5-1 with TRBJ2-7; D gene unclear. Germline lookup yields CDR1 SGHRS and CDR2 YFSETQ. V lost 4 bases to trimming and J lost 0 bases, with 11 bases between them. The length of the CDR3 is 14 residues. The CDR3 sequence is CASSVGRSSYEQYF. As DNA, the CDR3 is TGCGCCAGCAGCGTTGGACGGAGCTCCTACGAGCAGTACTTC.

The genes are TRBV29-1 and TRBJ2-7; tentative D call: TRBD1 (5 bases). Germline CDR1 reads SQVTM; CDR2 reads ANQGSEA. V was shortened by 7 bases and J by 4 bases, with 14 bases between the two germline ends. CDR3 length equals 12 residues. The CDR3 DNA reads as TGCAGCGCCCGGACAATATATTACGAGCAGTACTTC. Translation: CSARTIYYEQYF.

The chain has TRBV30 and TRBJ1-3; TRBD1 might be the D (5 bases). This CDR3 comprises 18 residues. Trimming stripped 5 bases from V and 4 bases from J, with 27 bases between. Germline CDR1 GTSNPN, CDR2 SVGIG (reference sequence). CDR3 DNA sequence: TGTGCCTGGGCTGTACAGTTGGCTTACAGGACACAGGGAAACACCATATATTTT. Translated: CAWAVQLAYRTQGNTIYF. Together with reference TRBV30 and TRBJ1-3, the CDR3 gives the full variable domain: SQTIHQWPATLVQPVGSPLSLECTVEGTSNPNLYWYRQAAGRGLQLLFYSVGIGQISSEVPQNLSASRPQDRQFILSSKKLLLSDSGFYLCAWAVQLAYRTQGNTIYFGEGSWLTVV.

This clone was picked up a small number of times. V gene TRBV18 combines with J gene TRBJ1-2; no clear D gene. The CDR3 sequence is 12 residues long. V was pared by 6 bases and J by 3 bases, with 8 bases between. Germline V lookup: CDR1 KGHSH, CDR2 LQKENI. The CDR3, as DNA: TGTGCCAGCTCTGGCTCCGACTATGGCTACACCTTC. Translating it yields CASSGSDYGYTF. The full variable domain, in which reference TRBV18 and TRBJ1-2 provide the parts outside the CDR3, is NAGVMQNPRHLVRRRGQEARLRCSPMKGHSHVYWYRQLPEEGLKFMVYLQKENIIDESGMPKERFSAEFPKEGPSILRIQQVVRGDSAAYFCASSGSDYGYTFGSGTRLTVV.

This clone was seen just once. This rearrangement joins TRBV10-2 to TRBJ2-1; possible D gene TRBD1, 5 bases. This CDR3 has 14 amino acids. The ends were cut back, 9 bases at V and 5 bases at J, with 17 bases in the middle. From germline, CDR1 is WSHSY and CDR2 SAAADI. DNA of the CDR3: TGCGCCAGAACCTCCCAGGGCGCAGACAATGAGCAGTTCTTC. Amino acid sequence: CARTSQGADNEQFF.

The genes are TRBV19 and TRBJ2-7; either TRBD1 or TRBD2 may supply D (5 bases each). Looked up from germline, CDR1 is LNHDA and CDR2 is SQIVND (reference sequence). The CDR3 sequence is 13 residues long. Trimming took off 5 bases at V and 0 bases at J, with 8 bases between the two ends. CDR3 sequence: CASSGTDSYEQYF. The CDR3 bases are TGTGCCAGTAGTGGGACGGACTCCTACGAGCAGTACTTC.

The chain couples TRBV30 to TRBJ1-5, with TRBD1 identical over 7 bases. V lost 2 bases, J lost 4 bases, and 8 bases stayed unmatched. Germline CDR1 reads GTSNPN; CDR2 reads SVGIG (reference sequence). CDR3 length: 15 amino acids. The CDR3 bases are TGTGCCTGGAGTCAACCGGACAGGACTAATCAGCCCCAGCATTTT. It codes for CAWSQPDRTNQPQHF.

The chain uses TRBV6-8 and TRBJ2-5; 11 bases are shared with TRBD2. This CDR3 has 17 amino acids. V dropped 5 bases and J dropped 7; count of bases not matched to a gene: 15. Germline-derived CDR1 and CDR2 are MNHGY and SAAAGT. As DNA, the CDR3 is TGTGCCAGCAGTCAGAATAGCGGGGGGGCCAGGCTGGCGACCCAGTACTTC. It translates to CASSQNSGGARLATQYF.

The V and J genes are TRBV25-1 and TRBJ2-1; D remains ambiguous. The CDR3 has 16 residues. From germline, CDR1 is MGHDK and CDR2 SYGVNS. Trimming took 3 bases from V and 0 from J, leaving 12 bases between them. The CDR3 protein is CASSDPTPSSYNEQFF. CDR3 nucleotides: TGTGCCAGCAGTGATCCCACCCCGAGCTCCTACAATGAGCAGTTCTTC.

The V gene is TRBV28, the J gene TRBJ1-2; 10 bases agree with TRBD1. The CDR3 length is 16 residues. Germline lookup yields CDR1 MDHEN and CDR2 SYDVKM. V lost 4 bases to trimming and J lost 4 bases; unmatched junction nucleotides: 9. In DNA, the CDR3 is TGTGCCAGCAGTTCGTTCCGGGACAGGGGAATCTATGGCTACACCTTC. It encodes CASSSFRDRGIYGYTF.

The chain couples TRBV6-8 to TRBJ2-5; 11 bases match TRBD2. CDR1 is MNHGY, CDR2 SAAAGT, per germline. This CDR3 comprises 14 residues. Trimming removed 7 bases from V and 5 bases from J; junction bases left unmatched: 6. In nucleotides, the CDR3 is TGTGCCAGCATTCTTAGCGGGGGGGCCGAGACCCAGTACTTC. It codes for CASILSGGAETQYF.

This clone was observed a handful of times. Its ends do not fully match the called genes, so a read error is possible. The chain uses TRBV6-8 and TRBJ2-7; TRBD1 is a possible D gene (6 bases). Germline V gives CDR1 MNHGY, CDR2 SAAAGT. This CDR3 comprises 14 residues. The CDR3 loop is CASSDSGDSYEQYF. CDR3 DNA sequence: TGTGCCAGCAGTGACTCAGGGGACTCCTACGAGCAGTACTTC.

This clone was seen a few times. V usage is TRBV11-3 and J usage is TRBJ2-5; weak D call: TRBD2 (6 bases). With 3 bases removed from V and 4 bases from J, the gap between germline ends came to 15 bases. The CDR3 has 15 residues. CDR1 and CDR2 (germline): SGHNT, YENEEA. CDR3 amino acids: CASSFEGLMIETQYF. CDR3 nucleotides: TGTGCCAGCAGCTTTGAGGGACTCATGATAGAGACCCAGTACTTC.

The CDR3 sequence is CSVPQGAAGGYTF. CDR3 DNA: TGCAGCGTCCCTCAGGGAGCCGCAGGGGGCTACACCTTC. The chain links TRBV29-1 to TRBJ1-2; possible D gene TRBD1, 5 bases. CDR3 size: 13 residues. Deletions cut 6 bases from V and 8 bases from J, with 19 bases between. Germline CDR1 reads SQVTM; CDR2 reads ANQGSEA.

This clone rates as medium-sized. The gene calls are TRBV6-8 and TRBJ1-1; 10 nucleotides align to TRBD1. V gave up 11 bases and J gave up 4 bases; unmatched junction bases: 10. CDR3 length: 14 residues. Germline CDR1 is MNHGY and CDR2 is SAAAGT. The CDR3: CAASGTGETTEAFF. The CDR3 nucleotides are TGTGCCGCGTCCGGGACAGGGGAAACCACTGAAGCTTTCTTT.

This chain links TRBV4-1 with TRBJ2-7, with 8 bases fitting TRBD2. CDR3 length equals 16 residues. V was clipped by 0 bases and J by 2 bases; unmatched bases: 6. Germline loops: CDR1 MGHRA, CDR2 YSYEKL. The CDR3 region is CASSQELSGGTYEQYF. CDR3 bases: TGCGCCAGCAGCCAAGAATTGAGCGGGGGAACCTACGAGCAGTACTTC.

This clone was seen only once. The rearrangement uses TRBV7-5 and TRBJ1-4; the table's D call of TRBD1 was not tested on the DNA. TRBV7-5 is deemed a pseudogene. The CDR3 spans 17 residues. The CDR3 is CASSFWAPRTTNEKLFF. The CDR3 region has the DNA TGTGCCAGCAGCTTCTGGGCCCCTCGGACAACTAATGAAAAACTGTTTTTT.

The chain is built from TRBV30 and TRBJ2-5; D not resolved. The CDR3 has 12 amino acids. The germline V and J ends were trimmed by 0 bases and 5 bases, with 7 bases remaining between them. The germline V gene encodes CDR1 GTSNPN and CDR2 SVGIG (reference sequence). CDR3 sequence: CAWSVVPETQYF. The CDR3, as DNA: TGTGCCTGGAGTGTAGTCCCGGAGACCCAGTACTTC. The whole variable domain, remainder taken from reference TRBV30 and TRBJ2-5, is SQTIHQWPATLVQPVGSPLSLECTVEGTSNPNLYWYRQAAGRGLQLLFYSVGIGQISSEVPQNLSASRPQDRQFILSSKKLLLSDSGFYLCAWSVVPETQYFGPGTRLLVL.

The rearrangement uses TRBV6-8 and TRBJ1-1; 12 nucleotides match TRBD1. Germline V gives CDR1 MNHGY, CDR2 SAAAGT. V shed 6 bases and J 3 bases; nucleotides not matched to a gene: 5. This CDR3 comprises 15 residues. CDR3 DNA sequence: TGTGCCAGCAGACCTGGGACAGGGGGCCACACTGAAGCTTTCTTT. Its protein product is CASRPGTGGHTEAFF.

This chain connects TRBV18 to TRBJ1-1; 9 nucleotides match TRBD1. The CDR3 runs 18 residues. Germline-derived CDR1 and CDR2 are KGHSH and LQKENI. The V segment lost 1 base and the J segment 6 bases; nucleotides outside the gene matches: 15. CDR3 loop: CASSPLQDRGGYGAEAFF. CDR3 bases: TGTGCCAGCTCACCACTTCAGGACAGGGGCGGGTACGGGGCTGAAGCTTTCTTT.

This clone was seen only once. The V call is TRBV6-8, the J call TRBJ2-6; a weak D match, TRBD1 (5 bases). This CDR3 is built from 15 residues. The germline V gene encodes CDR1 MNHGY and CDR2 SAAAGT. Deletions cut 4 bases from V and 4 bases from J, with 11 bases between. CDR3 residues: CASSLLTAGANVLTF. CDR3 nucleotide sequence: TGTGCCAGCAGTTTATTGACAGCCGGGGCCAACGTCCTGACTTTC.

This clone is medium-sized within its sample. The chain joins TRBV5-8 to TRBJ2-3, with TRBD2 matching 8 bases. The CDR3 totals 16 residues. The germline CDR1 and CDR2 sequences are SGHTS and YDEGEE. With 3 bases clipped from V and 2 bases from J, the junction kept 8 bases outside the gene matches. This chain's CDR3 is CASSSPGGTDTDTQYF. Here the CDR3 DNA reads TGTGCCAGCAGCTCCCCGGGGGGGACGGACACAGATACGCAGTATTTT.

The gene calls are TRBV4-1 and TRBJ1-2; 10 positions match TRBD1. V gave up 0 bases and J gave up 13 bases; unmatched junction bases: 11. CDR3 length equals 15 residues. Germline values: CDR1 MGHRA, CDR2 YSYEKL. This CDR3 reads CASSQDEYGQGVSTF. CDR3 nucleotides: TGCGCCAGCAGCCAAGATGAGTACGGACAGGGGGTGTCCACCTTC.

This clone was picked up one time. The chain couples TRBV10-2 to TRBJ1-1; D gene ambiguous. Trimming removed 4 bases from V and 2 bases from J, with 8 bases in between. Germline assignment: CDR1 WSHSY and CDR2 SAAADI. CDR3 length equals 13 residues. CDR3 amino acids: CASSVQINTEAFF. In DNA form, the CDR3 reads TGCGCCAGCAGTGTCCAAATAAACACTGAAGCTTTCTTT.

This clone was found a few times. The rearrangement uses TRBV11-1 and TRBJ2-3; 7 bases fit TRBD2. J gave up 0 bases and V 5 bases, and 8 bases lay outside the gene matches. Germline CDR1 and CDR2: SGHAT and FQDESV (reference sequence). The CDR3 totals 16 residues. CDR3 sequence reads: CASSPGLDLSTDTQYF. The CDR3 DNA reads as TGTGCCAGCAGCCCTGGACTAGACCTAAGCACAGATACGCAGTATTTT.